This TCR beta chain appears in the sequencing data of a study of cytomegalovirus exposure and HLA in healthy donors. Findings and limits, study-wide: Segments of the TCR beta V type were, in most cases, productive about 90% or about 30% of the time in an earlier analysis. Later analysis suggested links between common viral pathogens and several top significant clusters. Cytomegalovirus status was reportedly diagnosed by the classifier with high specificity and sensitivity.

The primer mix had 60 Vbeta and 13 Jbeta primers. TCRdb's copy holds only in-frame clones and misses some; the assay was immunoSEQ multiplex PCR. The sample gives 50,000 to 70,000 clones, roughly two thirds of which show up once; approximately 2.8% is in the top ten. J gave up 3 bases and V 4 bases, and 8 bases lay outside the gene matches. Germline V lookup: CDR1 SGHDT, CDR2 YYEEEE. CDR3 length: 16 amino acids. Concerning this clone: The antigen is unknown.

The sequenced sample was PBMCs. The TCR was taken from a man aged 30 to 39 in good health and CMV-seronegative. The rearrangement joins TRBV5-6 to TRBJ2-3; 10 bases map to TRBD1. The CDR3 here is CASSGDDRGRTDTQYF. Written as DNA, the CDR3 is TGTGCCAGCAGCGGTGACGACAGGGGGCGGACAGATACGCAGTATTTT.